This T cell receptor beta chain is from a study of T cell repertoires in cytomegalovirus infection. V was pared by 4 bases and J by 7 bases, with 7 bases between. The germline CDR1 and CDR2 sequences are SGHDN and FVKESK. This CDR3 spans 11 amino acids. On this clonotype itself: The antigen remains unidentified.

The study's findings and limits: CMV carriers with the relevant HLA were identified by cumulative public TCR beta family frequency.

Each CDR3 protein is one row after TCRdb ran MiXCR on the reads. The table records some 200,000 distinct CDR3 sequences, approximately 19% of them present only once. The source of this sequence is a human donor in good health (CMV status not recorded). Some clones in this sample may be carry-over from other donors' samples. The sequenced sample consisted of PBMCs. V gene TRBV14 combines with J gene TRBJ1-1, with a possible D match to TRBD1 (5 bases). The CDR3 nucleotides read TGTGCCAGCAGCCGGAGGGGTGAAGCTTTCTTT. Translated: CASSRRGEAFF.